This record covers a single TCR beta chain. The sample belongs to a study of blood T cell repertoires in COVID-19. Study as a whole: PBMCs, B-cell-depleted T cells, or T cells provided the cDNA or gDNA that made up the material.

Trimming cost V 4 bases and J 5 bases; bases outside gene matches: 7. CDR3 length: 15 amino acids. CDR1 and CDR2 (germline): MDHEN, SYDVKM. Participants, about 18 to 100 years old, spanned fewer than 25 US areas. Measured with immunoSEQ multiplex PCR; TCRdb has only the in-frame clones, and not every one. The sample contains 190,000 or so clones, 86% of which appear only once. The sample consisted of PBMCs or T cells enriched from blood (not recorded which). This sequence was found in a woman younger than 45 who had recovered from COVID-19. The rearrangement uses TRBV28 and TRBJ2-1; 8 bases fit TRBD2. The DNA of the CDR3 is TGTGCCAGCAGTTCGCCGGGACTAGGAGACAATGAGCAGTTCTTC. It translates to CASSSPGLGDNEQFF.